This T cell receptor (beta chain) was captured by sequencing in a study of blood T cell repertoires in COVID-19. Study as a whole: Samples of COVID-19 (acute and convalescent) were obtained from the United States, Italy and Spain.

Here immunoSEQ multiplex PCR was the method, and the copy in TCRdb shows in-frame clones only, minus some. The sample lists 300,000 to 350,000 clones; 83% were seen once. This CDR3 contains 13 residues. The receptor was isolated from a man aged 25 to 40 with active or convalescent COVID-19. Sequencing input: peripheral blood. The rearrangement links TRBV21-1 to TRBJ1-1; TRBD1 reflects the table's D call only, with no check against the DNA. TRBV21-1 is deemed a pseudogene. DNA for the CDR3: TGTGCTCAGCAGGACAGGGTGGTTGCCGAAGCTTTCTTT. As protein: CAQQDRVVAEAFF.